Listed below are T cell receptor beta chains from one sample, sequenced in a study of blood T cell repertoires in COVID-19. Produced via immunoSEQ multiplex PCR; TCRdb's table is partial and in-frame only. The sample holds 300,000 to 400,000 clones; around 83% are singletons and the top ten take 2.5% to 3.5%. The source material was peripheral blood. The receptors shown here come from a man aged 25-40 years with active or convalescent COVID-19. Each CDR3 is given with its conserved first and last residue. The order of the fields is D gene, clone size, J gene, V gene, CDR3 protein, CDR3 DNA. A D gene is named only where the DNA matches it firmly. The size entry is marked missing in some rows and otherwise reads once, few, many or a size class.

NA,NA,TRBJ1-6,TRBV4-1,CASSQVLRQKRPPLHF,TGCGCCAGCAGCCAAGTATTACGACAGAAGAGGCCACCCCTCCACTTT
NA,few,TRBJ1-2,TRBV5-1,CASSPHRDYGYTF,TGCGCCAGCAGCCCTCACAGGGACTATGGCTACACCTTC
NA,NA,TRBJ1-4,TRBV19,CASSIQGKLFF,TGTGCCAGTAGTATCCAGGGAAAACTGTTTTTT
NA,NA,TRBJ1-1,TRBV2,CATLRTASTEAFF,TGTGCCACCCTTCGGACAGCGTCAACTGAAGCTTTCTTT
TRBD2,NA,TRBJ2-6,TRBV5-4,CASSPSAGDNSGANVLTF,TGTGCCAGCAGCCCCTCGGCGGGAGACAACTCTGGGGCCAACGTCCTGACTTTC
TRBD2,NA,TRBJ2-1,TRBV4-2,CASSQPGLADSYNEQFF,TGTGCCAGCAGCCAACCTGGACTAGCCGATTCCTACAATGAGCAGTTCTTC
NA,NA,TRBJ1-4,TRBV19,CATSLRPFGAATNEKLFF,TGTGCCACGTCCCTCAGGCCCTTTGGGGCCGCAACTAATGAAAAACTGTTTTTT
NA,NA,TRBJ1-4,TRBV30,CAWSVGGPANEKLFF,TGTGCCTGGAGTGTGGGGGGACCGGCTAATGAAAAACTGTTTTTT
NA,NA,TRBJ2-7,TRBV27,CASSFTGQNEQYF,TGTGCCAGCAGTTTTACTGGGCAGAACGAGCAGTACTTC
TRBD2,NA,TRBJ2-5,TRBV3-1/TRBV3-2,CASSHQAGTSGRVGETQYF,TGTGCCAGCAGCCATCAGGCGGGGACTAGCGGGAGAGTAGGAGAGACCCAGTACTTC
TRBD1,NA,TRBJ1-4,TRBV24-1,CATSEGQGGKEKLFF,TGTGCCACCAGTGAAGGACAGGGCGGGAAAGAAAAACTGTTTTTT
NA,once,TRBJ2-5,TRBV19,CATQRGGGSQYF,TGTGCCACCCAAAGGGGGGGCGGGAGCCAGTACTTC
NA,NA,TRBJ2-7,TRBV5-5,CASSFSRTSESSYEQYF,TGTGCCAGCAGCTTTTCGCGGACATCAGAGAGCTCCTACGAGCAGTACTTC
NA,NA,TRBJ1-1,TRBV28,CASGRGEREAFF,TGTGCCAGCGGTCGGGGGGAACGTGAAGCTTTCTTT
TRBD1,NA,TRBJ1-2,TRBV7-2,CASSLAQTGVDGYTF,TGTGCCAGCAGCTTAGCCCAGACAGGGGTGGATGGCTACACCTTC
NA,once,TRBJ2-7,TRBV5-1,CASSLARGGGLPYEQYF,TGCGCCAGCAGCTTGGCCCGAGGCGGAGGCCTTCCCTACGAGCAGTACTTC
NA,NA,TRBJ1-1,TRBV7-9,CASSLAGQPTEAFF,TGTGCCAGCAGCTTAGCGGGGCAGCCTACTGAAGCTTTCTTT
TRBD1,NA,TRBJ1-2,TRBV2,CASSFSKGDSLF,TGTGCCAGCAGTTTTTCGAAAGGGGACAGCCTCTTC
TRBD1,NA,TRBJ2-7,TRBV2,CASLRDRGPGEQYF,TGTGCCAGCCTCCGGGACAGGGGGCCGGGGGAGCAGTACTTC
TRBD1,NA,TRBJ2-7,TRBV27,CASSDWTGTAREQYF,TGTGCCAGCAGTGACTGGACAGGGACTGCTCGGGAGCAGTACTTC
NA,NA,TRBJ1-1,TRBV9,CASSSGGNTEAFF,TGTGCCAGCAGTTCGGGGGGGAACACTGAAGCTTTCTTT
NA,NA,TRBJ1-6,TRBV27,CASSLLEGGGSPLHF,TGTGCCAGCAGTTTATTGGAGGGAGGGGGTTCACCCCTCCACTTT
TRBD2,few,TRBJ2-1,TRBV15,CATSSPLLAGVREQFF,TGTGCCACCAGCAGCCCCCTTTTAGCGGGAGTCCGAGAGCAGTTCTTC
NA,few,TRBJ2-2,TRBV2,CASGRLANTGELFF,TGTGCCAGCGGCCGACTAGCGAACACCGGGGAGCTGTTTTTT
TRBD1,few,TRBJ1-1,TRBV30,CAWRWTGGNTEAFF,TGTGCCTGGAGGTGGACAGGGGGGAACACTGAAGCTTTCTTT
TRBD1,NA,TRBJ1-5,TRBV15,CATSGRQGGGNQPQHF,TGTGCCACCAGCGGTCGACAGGGGGGAGGCAATCAGCCCCAGCATTTT
NA,NA,TRBJ2-5,TRBV30,CAWSPPRSGETQYF,TGTGCCTGGAGTCCCCCGAGGTCAGGGGAGACCCAGTACTTC
NA,NA,TRBJ1-5,TRBV5-1,CASSPGHTNQPQHF,TGCGCCAGCAGCCCGGGACACACAAATCAGCCCCAGCATTTT
NA,NA,TRBJ1-1,TRBV4-2,CASSRGLERATEAFF,TGTGCCAGCAGCCGAGGTTTGGAGCGGGCCACTGAAGCTTTCTTT
NA,NA,TRBJ1-6,TRBV6-5,CASSSEMNSPLHF,TGTGCCAGCAGTTCTGAGATGAATTCACCCCTCCACTTT
NA,once,TRBJ2-7,TRBV28,CASSSVAYEQYF,TGTGCCAGCAGTTCGGTCGCTTACGAGCAGTACTTC
NA,NA,TRBJ2-1,TRBV18,CASTDSLRTDLGQFF,TGTGCCAGCACGGACTCCCTCCGGACGGACCTTGGGCAGTTCTTC
TRBD1,NA,TRBJ1-1,TRBV2,CAGTGMNTEAFF,TGTGCCGGGACAGGGATGAACACTGAAGCTTTCTTT
TRBD1,NA,TRBJ1-1,TRBV7-2,CASRVGQLYTEAFF,TGTGCCAGCAGGGTGGGACAGCTTTACACTGAAGCTTTCTTT
TRBD1,NA,TRBJ1-3,TRBV4-2,CASSQSGTENSGNTIYF,TGTGCCAGCAGCCAGTCCGGGACAGAGAACTCTGGAAACACCATATATTTT
NA,NA,TRBJ2-1,TRBV9,CASSGSDSYNEQFF,TGTGCCAGCAGCGGGAGCGACTCCTACAATGAGCAGTTCTTC